This entry lists 23 T cell receptor beta chains sequenced from one sample in a study of Ad26.COV2.S vaccination and SARS-CoV-2 variants. Generated by immunoSEQ multiplex PCR, the TCRdb table keeps only in-frame clones and is missing some. The table records hundreds of thousands of clones, around 86% of them present only once. The treatment: about 20 received Ad26.COV2.S at low or high dose, single or two shots; about five received placebo; per-sample allocation not given. Day 63 following the first vaccine or placebo injection was when the samples were taken. The source was peripheral blood, collected in a trial of Ad26.COV2.S vaccine versus placebo. The receptors come from a person aged 18-65 years who received the Ad26.COV2.S COVID-19 vaccine or a placebo.

The gene calls are TRBV6-5 and TRBJ1-2; 9 bases are shared with TRBD1. This CDR3 is 15 amino acids long. Germline trimming cut 6 bases from V and 7 bases from J; bases unmatched to any gene: 12. Germline V gene data show CDR1 as MNHEY and CDR2 as SVGAGI. This CDR3 is CASRGDRDRERGYTF. For the CDR3, the DNA is TGTGCCAGCAGGGGAGACCGGGACAGGGAGCGTGGCTACACCTTC.

This clone counts as medium-sized. The rearrangement uses TRBV6-4 and TRBJ2-1; D possibly corresponds to TRBD1 (5 bases). The CDR3 runs to 14 residues. V lost 2 bases, J lost 0 bases, and 5 bases lay in between. From germline, CDR1 is MRHNA and CDR2 SNTAGT. CDR3 in DNA: TGTGCCAGCAGTGACGACAGCTCCTACAATGAGCAGTTCTTC. Translated: CASSDDSSYNEQFF.

This clone was seen a single time. CDR3 bases: TGTGCCAGCAGCGTAGAATCCCAGACTTATGGCTACACCTTC. Its protein product is CASSVESQTYGYTF. The chain recombines TRBV9 with TRBJ1-2, with D uncertain. Per the germline V gene, CDR1 is SGDLS and CDR2 is YYNGEE. The CDR3 length is 14 residues. V was shortened by 0 bases and J by 5 bases, with 11 bases between the two germline ends.

V gene TRBV28 combines with J gene TRBJ2-3; 8 nucleotides align to TRBD1. This CDR3 region has 13 residues. Trimming took 6 bases from V and 6 from J; bases not matched to a gene: 5. Germline V lookup: CDR1 MDHEN, CDR2 SYDVKM. The DNA of the CDR3 is TGTGCCAGCAGCGATCAGGGGGCGGATACGCAGTATTTT. Translated, it gives CASSDQGADTQYF. Drawing the rest from reference TRBV28 and TRBJ2-3, the complete variable domain is DVKVTQSSRYLVKRTGEKVFLECVQDMDHENMFWYRQDPGLGLRLIYFSYDVKMKEKGDIPEGYSVSREKKERFSLILESASTNQTSMYLCASSDQGADTQYFGPGTRLTVL.

This clone was observed a handful of times. This chain joins TRBV6-6 and TRBJ1-5, with D possibly TRBD1 on 6 matching bases. The CDR3 loop spans 13 amino acids. V lost 7 bases and J lost 10, with 17 bases in between. Germline lookup yields CDR1 MNHNY and CDR2 SVGAGI (reference sequence). The CDR3 reads CASTPGDTAPQHF. Here the CDR3 DNA reads TGTGCCAGCACGCCAGGGGATACGGCCCCCCAGCATTTT.

The rearrangement joins TRBV19 to TRBJ2-2; 9 nucleotides align to TRBD1. This CDR3 has 15 amino acids. Per germline, CDR1 LNHDA and CDR2 SQIVND (reference sequence). After removal of 5 bases from V and 6 bases from J, the junction contained 7 bases not matched to a gene. The CDR3 protein is CASSVRQGVSGELFF. CDR3 coding DNA: TGTGCCAGTAGTGTGAGACAGGGGGTTTCCGGGGAGCTGTTTTTT.

The chain is built from TRBV7-8 and TRBJ2-1, with D perhaps being TRBD1 or TRBD2 (5 bases each). This CDR3 has 13 amino acids. The V and J ends lost 5 bases and 5 bases respectively, with 10 bases between them. Germline CDR1 is SGHVS and CDR2 is FQNEAQ. The CDR3 sequence is CASSPGSDNEQFF. Here the CDR3 DNA reads TGTGCCAGCAGCCCAGGGAGTGACAATGAGCAGTTCTTC.

This chain joins TRBV29-1 and TRBJ2-7; 10 nucleotides match TRBD2. Germline CDR1 and CDR2: SQVTM and ANQGSEA. CDR3 length equals 15 residues. After removal of 3 bases from V and 7 bases from J, the junction contained 12 bases not matched to a gene. CDR3 amino acids: CSVDQWASGGGEQYF. CDR3 in DNA: TGCAGCGTTGATCAGTGGGCTAGCGGGGGTGGAGAGCAGTACTTC.

The chain carries TRBV19 and TRBJ1-5; the D gene is possibly TRBD1 (5 bases). Germline CDR1 is LNHDA and CDR2 is SQIVND (reference sequence). The CDR3 sequence is 17 residues long. V gave up 5 bases and J gave up 5 bases, with 22 bases separating them. CDR3 amino acids: CASSLGAGFFSDQPQHF. The CDR3 DNA sequence: TGTGCCAGTAGTTTAGGGGCAGGTTTTTTTTCAGATCAGCCCCAGCATTTT.

The chain links TRBV5-1 to TRBJ2-5; 7 nucleotides align to TRBD2. The CDR3 runs to 17 residues. CDR1 is SGHRS, CDR2 YFSETQ, per germline. J lost 4 bases, V lost 3 bases, and 15 bases had no gene match. The CDR3 region is CASSSTQLDTGGETQYF. In DNA form, the CDR3 reads TGCGCCAGCAGCTCCACCCAACTAGACACGGGGGGAGAGACCCAGTACTTC. Full variable domain (outside the CDR3, taken from reference TRBV5-1 and TRBJ2-5): KAGVTQTPRYLIKTRGQQVTLSCSPISGHRSVSWYQQTPGQGLQFLFEYFSETQRNKGNFPGRFSGRQFSNSRSEMNVSTLELGDSALYLCASSSTQLDTGGETQYFGPGTRLLVL.

The chain is built from TRBV3-1 (or the pseudogene TRBV3-2) and TRBJ1-1, with TRBD1 matching over 9 bases. The CDR3 contains 15 residues. In germline, CDR1 is LGHDT, CDR2 YNNKEL (reference sequence). Trimming at V came to 6 bases and at J to 6 bases, leaving 11 bases not matched to a gene. CDR3 protein: CASRDVTQGAAEAFF. CDR3 DNA: TGTGCCAGCAGAGACGTGACACAGGGGGCGGCTGAAGCTTTCTTT.

V and J are TRBV9 and TRBJ2-2; D gene uncertain. The germline V gene encodes CDR1 SGDLS and CDR2 YYNGEE. The germline V and J ends were trimmed by 3 bases and 5 bases, with 11 bases remaining between them. CDR3 size: 14 residues. DNA of the CDR3: TGTGCCAGCAGCGAGGCCCCTCTGACCGGGGAGCTGTTTTTT. This codes for CASSEAPLTGELFF. Full variable domain (rest looked up from reference TRBV9 and TRBJ2-2): DSGVTQTPKHLITATGQRVTLRCSPRSGDLSVYWYQQSLDQGLQFLIQYYNGEERAKGNILERFSAQQFPDLHSELNLSSLELGDSALYFCASSEAPLTGELFFGEGSRLTVL.

This clone has just one count. The CDR3 loop reads CASSSTGLNTEAFF. The CDR3 DNA is TGTGCCAGCAGTTCGACAGGGTTGAACACTGAAGCTTTCTTT. V and J are TRBV6-5 and TRBJ1-1; 7 bases agree with TRBD1. Germline loops: CDR1 MNHEY, CDR2 SVGAGI. Trimming at V came to 4 bases and at J to 0 bases, leaving 2 bases not matched to a gene. The CDR3 length is 14 residues.

Only a few counts were recorded for this clone. This CDR3 is CASSLTGTGDPYGYTF. The CDR3 coding sequence is TGTGCCAGCAGTTTAACGGGGACAGGGGATCCCTATGGCTACACCTTC. V usage is TRBV27 and J usage is TRBJ1-2, with 10 bases identical to TRBD1. The ends lost 2 bases at V and 4 bases at J; junction bases unmatched: 7. Germline CDR1 reads MNHEY; CDR2 reads SMNVEV (reference sequence). This CDR3 contains 16 residues.

This clone was seen a few times. The chain combines TRBV7-9 with TRBJ1-1; D is unresolved. The V end was cut by 5 bases, the J end by 1 base, with 14 bases between. CDR1 is SEHNR, CDR2 FQNEAQ, per germline (reference sequence). The CDR3 spans 15 residues. The CDR3 loop is CASSKIGGPNTEAFF. For the CDR3, the DNA is TGTGCCAGCAGCAAAATAGGAGGGCCGAACACTGAAGCTTTCTTT.

The V and J genes are TRBV5-1 and TRBJ2-5; D is unresolved. The CDR3 runs 13 residues. V gave up 4 bases and J gave up 5 bases, with 12 bases separating them. The germline CDR1 and CDR2 sequences are SGHRS and YFSETQ. The CDR3 reads CASSRDEQETQYF. CDR3 nucleotides: TGCGCCAGCAGCCGCGACGAACAGGAGACCCAGTACTTC.

The genes are TRBV12-5 and TRBJ1-5; D gene ambiguous. This CDR3 has 13 amino acids. The V and J ends lost 3 bases and 4 bases respectively, with 7 bases between them. Germline lookup yields CDR1 LGHNT and CDR2 FRNRAP. CDR3 DNA: TGTGCTAGTGGTTTAGGACCTAATCAGCCCCAGCATTTT. Translated, it gives CASGLGPNQPQHF.

This chain connects TRBV30 to TRBJ1-4; D perhaps matches TRBD1 (6 bases). Trimming shortened V by 2 bases and J by 3 bases, and 10 bases separated the two germline ends. The germline CDR1 and CDR2 sequences are GTSNPN and SVGIG (reference sequence). This CDR3 spans 14 amino acids. CDR3 DNA: TGTGCCTGGAGTCGCAGGGGCTCTAATGAAAAACTGTTTTTT. This encodes CAWSRRGSNEKLFF.

This rearrangement joins TRBV5-1 to TRBJ1-3; D gene uncertain. Trimming cost V 0 bases and J 0 bases, with 13 bases left between them. This CDR3 has 17 residues. Per germline, CDR1 SGHRS and CDR2 YFSETQ. CDR3 coding DNA: TGCGCCAGCAGCTTGGCATCCGGGGTAGCCTCTGGAAACACCATATATTTT. This gives the protein CASSLASGVASGNTIYF.

This clone was seen just once. The genes are TRBV5-1 and TRBJ2-7; D is ambiguous. CDR3 length: 12 residues. CDR1 SGHRS and CDR2 YFSETQ come from the germline V gene. Trimming removed 1 base from V and 3 bases from J, with 5 bases in between. CDR3 coding DNA: TGCGCCAGCAGCTTGCCTAGCTACGAGCAGTACTTC. Its translation: CASSLPSYEQYF.

The chain couples TRBV13 to TRBJ1-5; no clear D. The V and J ends lost 5 bases and 1 base respectively, with 9 bases between them. CDR3 size: 14 residues. In germline, CDR1 is PRHDT, CDR2 FYEKMQ (reference sequence). DNA for the CDR3: TGTGCCAGCAGCCCGGCGGGGAGCAATCAGCCCCAGCATTTT. It codes for CASSPAGSNQPQHF.

The V and J genes are TRBV19 and TRBJ1-2, with TRBD1 as a possible D gene (6 bases). V lost 3 bases and J lost 0, with 14 bases in between. Germline V lookup: CDR1 LNHDA, CDR2 SQIVND (reference sequence). The CDR3 contains 16 residues. In DNA form, the CDR3 reads TGTGCCAGTAGTATCCTTACGGGGGCGGCTAACTATGGCTACACCTTC. Translating gives CASSILTGAANYGYTF. The full variable domain, its missing parts supplied by reference TRBV19 and TRBJ1-2, is DGGITQSPKYLFRKEGQNVTLSCEQNLNHDAMYWYRQDPGQGLRLIYYSQIVNDFQKGDIAEGYSVSREKKESFPLTVTSAQKNPTAFYLCASSILTGAANYGYTFGSGTRLTVV.

The J gene is TRBJ1-2, the V gene TRBV3-1 (or the pseudogene TRBV3-2); TRBD1 aligns across 7 bases. V was clipped by 4 bases and J by 7 bases; unmatched bases: 12. The CDR3 has 15 amino acids. Germline CDR1 LGHDT, CDR2 YNNKEL (reference sequence). The CDR3 is CASSPQTTGAPGYTF. DNA of the CDR3: TGTGCCAGCAGCCCACAGACAACAGGGGCCCCTGGCTACACCTTC.